A selection of T cell receptor beta chains follows, all from one sample in a study of human T cells and chemical hapten exposure. One entry per CDR3 protein results from TCRdb running MiXCR on the RACE reads. The data hold almost 35,000 distinct CDR3 sequences, with under 13% observed a single time. The sequencing used whole blood, collected in connection with sensitization to the hapten diphenylcyclopropenone (DPC). The source of these receptors is a man over 45 with alopecia areata. Some clones in this sample may be carry-over from other donors' samples. The CDR3 runs from the conserved cysteine through the conserved F or W. A D gene is named only where the DNA matches it firmly. Clone size is not always given. Where it is, it says once, few, many or a class for expanded clones.

clone size	V gene	J gene	D gene	CDR3 DNA	CDR3 protein
many	TRBV5-1	TRBJ1-4	NA	TGCGCCAGCAGCCCGTTAGGAACCGGTAATTCTGAAAAACTGTTTTTT	CASSPLGTGNSEKLFF
many	TRBV4-1	TRBJ2-5	TRBD1	TGCGCCAGCAGCCAAGAACAGGGGGCGTCAGGCGGAGAGACCCAGTACTTC	CASSQEQGASGGETQYF
NA	TRBV5-1	TRBJ2-7	NA	TGCGCCAGCAGCTTGGAAGACTACTCCTACGAGCAGTACTTC	CASSLEDYSYEQYF
few	TRBV12-3/TRBV12-4	TRBJ2-5	TRBD1	TGTGCCAGCAGCCCGACAGGGCAGGGGGAGACCCAGTACTTC	CASSPTGQGETQYF
many	TRBV18	TRBJ2-1	TRBD2	TGTGCCAGCTCACCACCGGGCGGGAGTGACTCCTACAATGAGCAGTTCTTC	CASSPPGGSDSYNEQFF
many	TRBV5-1	TRBJ1-2	TRBD1	TGCGCCAGCAGCCCCGGGACAGCCCGGGATGGCTACACCTTC	CASSPGTARDGYTF
many	TRBV2	TRBJ2-1	TRBD1	TGTGCCAGCAGTCGCGACAGGGGCGGCAATGAGCAGTTCTTC	CASSRDRGGNEQFF
NA	TRBV6-1	TRBJ2-2	TRBD1	TGTGCCAGCAGTGACTCCGGACAGGGGTTCCTGAACACCGGGGAGCTGTTTTTT	CASSDSGQGFLNTGELFF
many	TRBV24-1	TRBJ2-2	NA	TGTGCCACCAGTGATTTGACATGGGACATCGCGGACCCGGCACCCCGGGAGCTGTTTTTT	CATSDLTWDIADPAPRELFF
many	TRBV15	TRBJ2-3	NA	TGTGCCACCAGCAGATCACTACCGAGGGGGACAGATACGCAGTATTTT	CATSRSLPRGTDTQYF
many	TRBV7-8	TRBJ2-1	TRBD2	TGTGCCAGCAGCAGCATGACTAGCGGCCTCTCCTACAATGAGCAGTTCTTC	CASSSMTSGLSYNEQFF
NA	TRBV3-2	TRBJ1-1	NA	TGTGCCAGCAGCCAAGATATTCTGGAGGGCCCCAAAGAAGCTTTCTTT	CASSQDILEGPKEAFF
NA	TRBV11-1	TRBJ2-1	NA	TGTGCCAGCAGCGCAGTCTACAATGAGCAGTTCTTC	CASSAVYNEQFF
many	TRBV7-9	TRBJ1-5	NA	TGTGCCAGCACAAAAGAGGGGGATCAGCCCCAGCATTTT	CASTKEGDQPQHF
NA	TRBV4-1	TRBJ1-2	TRBD1	TGCGCCAGCAGCCTCCTCCCCCCGGGACAGGGACTCTATGGCTACACCTTC	CASSLLPPGQGLYGYTF
few	TRBV9	TRBJ2-1	NA	TGTGCCAGCAGCGTAGTGAGGGCTGAGCAGTTCTTC	CASSVVRAEQFF
large	TRBV5-6	TRBJ2-1	NA	TGTGCCAGCAGCTTTAGGGATGAGCAGTTCTTC	CASSFRDEQFF
many	TRBV5-1	TRBJ1-1	NA	TGCGCCAGCACGTTCGGGGTCGAGGGAACTGAAGTTTTCTTT	CASTFGVEGTEVFF
many	TRBV6-6	TRBJ2-2	NA	TGTGCCAGCAGTTACTCGGTAGCGGAATCCACCGGGGAGCTGTTTTTT	CASSYSVAESTGELFF
NA	TRBV6-6	TRBJ2-7	NA	TGTGCCAGCAGTTACTCAGGATCCGGGCCCTACGAGCAGTACTTC	CASSYSGSGPYEQYF
NA	TRBV20-1	TRBJ2-3	NA	TGCAGTGCTCCCCAGCACCTCTGGCCAGATACGCAGTATTTT	CSAPQHLWPDTQYF
many	TRBV12-3/TRBV12-4	TRBJ1-2	NA	TGTGCCAGCAGGATACAGGGAAACTATGGCTACACCTTC	CASRIQGNYGYTF
many	TRBV28	TRBJ1-2	TRBD1	TGTGCCAGCAGCCTACAGGGGGCTAACTATGGCTACACCTTC	CASSLQGANYGYTF
NA	TRBV6-2/TRBV6-3	TRBJ2-5	NA	TGTGCCAGCAGTTACTCTAACGCGGATAAACAGACAGAGACCCAGTACTTC	CASSYSNADKQTETQYF
many	TRBV29-1	TRBJ2-7	NA	TGCAGCGTTAATCCCCAGGGGTTGTCGTACGAGCAGTACTTC	CSVNPQGLSYEQYF
few	TRBV5-1	TRBJ1-4	TRBD1	TGCGCCAGCAGCCCGGGACAGGGGCAAGCAACTAATGAAAAACTGTTTTTT	CASSPGQGQATNEKLFF
many	TRBV12-3/TRBV12-4	TRBJ2-5	NA	TGTGCCAGCAGTTTAACTATCCAAGAGACCCAGTACTTC	CASSLTIQETQYF
many	TRBV5-1	TRBJ2-2	NA	TGCGCCAGCAGCTTGCCCCGGGACACCACGAACACCGGGGAGCTGTTTTTT	CASSLPRDTTNTGELFF
NA	TRBV5-6	TRBJ1-3	NA	TGTGCCAGCAGCTTAACCGGGACCCCTCACTCTGGAAACACCATATATTTT	CASSLTGTPHSGNTIYF
few	TRBV5-6	TRBJ1-2	NA	TGTGCCAGCAGCAAACGCGGGGCGGGAGGCAACTATGGCTACACCTTC	CASSKRGAGGNYGYTF
few	TRBV29-1	TRBJ1-2	NA	TGCAGCGTTGAAGCCACCTCCTATGGCTACACCTTC	CSVEATSYGYTF
NA	TRBV6-2/TRBV6-3	TRBJ2-7	TRBD1	TGTGCCAGCAGCCCAGGGGGAAGCCTTGCCTACGAGCAGTACTTC	CASSPGGSLAYEQYF
many	TRBV20-1	TRBJ2-2	NA	TGCAGTGCTACAGGCTACGGGGAGCTGTTTTTT	CSATGYGELFF
NA	TRBV6-4	TRBJ1-1	NA	TGTGCCAGCAGTGAACAGGGCAACACTGAAGCTTTCTTT	CASSEQGNTEAFF
few	TRBV18	TRBJ1-5	NA	TGTGCCAGCTCACCGAATGTCCAGCATTTT	CASSPNVQHF
many	TRBV7-9	TRBJ2-6	NA	TGTGCCAGCACCAAAGCACGTTCTGGGGCCAACGTCCTGACTTTC	CASTKARSGANVLTF
many	TRBV11-2	TRBJ2-7	NA	TGTGCCAGCAGCTTACTGGGGAGCTCCTACGAGCAGTACTTC	CASSLLGSSYEQYF